The present T cell receptor (beta chain) was sequenced within a study of identical twins. CDR1 and CDR2 (germline): SGHTA, FQGNSA. The V gene end was trimmed by 8 bases and the J gene end by 10 bases; junction bases not matched to a gene: 9. CDR3 length: 12 residues. Unique molecular identifiers were in the cDNA, with template-switch universal primer binding. TCRdb used MiXCR to reprocess the 5' RACE reads, holding one entry per CDR3 protein. The sample lists around 680,000 distinct CDR3 sequences, around 8.3% occurring once. Points from the study as a whole: A lower insertion count was a feature of abundant cord blood beta clonotypes, with no such feature in memory repertoires. There was an excess of low generation probability in the out-of-frame alpha sequences that twins shared.

This clonotype was recorded at least ten times. Antigen unknown. Donors were all healthy Caucasians. This sample also belongs to another study, concerning yellow fever vaccine responses in identical twins.

The sequence came from a young woman in good health. Sample: PBMCs. The chain uses TRBV7-2 and TRBJ2-3; 7 bases agree with TRBD2. CDR3: CASGGLQRSQYF. The CDR3 DNA reads TGTGCCAGCGGGGGACTACAGCGTTCGCAGTATTTT.